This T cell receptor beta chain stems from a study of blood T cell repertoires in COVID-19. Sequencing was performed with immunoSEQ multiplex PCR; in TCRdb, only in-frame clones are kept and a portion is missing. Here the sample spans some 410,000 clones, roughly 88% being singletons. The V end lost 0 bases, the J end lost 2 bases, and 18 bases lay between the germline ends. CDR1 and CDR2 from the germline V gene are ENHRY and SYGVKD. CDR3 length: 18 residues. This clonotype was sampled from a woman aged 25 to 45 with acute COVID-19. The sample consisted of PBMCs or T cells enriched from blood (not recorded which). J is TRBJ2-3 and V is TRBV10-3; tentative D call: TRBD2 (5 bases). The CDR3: CAISESTRVGDYTDTQYF. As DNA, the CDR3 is TGTGCCATCAGTGAGTCGACAAGGGTAGGAGACTACACAGATACGCAGTATTTT.